The T cell receptor (beta chain) under discussion was sequenced for a study of blood T cell repertoires in COVID-19. Assay used: immunoSEQ multiplex PCR; TCRdb lists only in-frame clones, some missing. The sample yields 25,000 to 30,000 clones, less than 90% seen once. V was pared by 11 bases and J by 5 bases, with 14 bases of the junction left unmatched. This CDR3 spans 15 amino acids. Germline-derived CDR1 and CDR2 are LNHDA and SQIVND (reference sequence). The rearrangement uses TRBV19 and TRBJ2-2; 7 nucleotides match TRBD2. This TCR was recovered from a man in his 70s with active COVID-19. The sequenced sample consisted of peripheral blood. The CDR3 DNA sequence: TGTGCCTCAAGTACCTGGGGAGGGGTAACCGGGGAGCTGTTTTTT. It translates to CASSTWGGVTGELFF.